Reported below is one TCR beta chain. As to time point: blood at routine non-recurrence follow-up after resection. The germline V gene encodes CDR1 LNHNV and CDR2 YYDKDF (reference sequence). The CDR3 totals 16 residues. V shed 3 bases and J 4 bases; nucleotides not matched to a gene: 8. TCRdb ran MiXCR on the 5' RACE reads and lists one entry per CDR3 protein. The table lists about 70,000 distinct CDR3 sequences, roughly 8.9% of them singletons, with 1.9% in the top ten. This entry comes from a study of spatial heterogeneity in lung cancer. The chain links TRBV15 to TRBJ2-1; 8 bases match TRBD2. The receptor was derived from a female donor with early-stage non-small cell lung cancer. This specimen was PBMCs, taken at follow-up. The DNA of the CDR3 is TGTGCCACCAGCAGGGGTGTGGCTAGCGGGTACAATGAGCAGTTCTTC. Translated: CATSRGVASGYNEQFF.